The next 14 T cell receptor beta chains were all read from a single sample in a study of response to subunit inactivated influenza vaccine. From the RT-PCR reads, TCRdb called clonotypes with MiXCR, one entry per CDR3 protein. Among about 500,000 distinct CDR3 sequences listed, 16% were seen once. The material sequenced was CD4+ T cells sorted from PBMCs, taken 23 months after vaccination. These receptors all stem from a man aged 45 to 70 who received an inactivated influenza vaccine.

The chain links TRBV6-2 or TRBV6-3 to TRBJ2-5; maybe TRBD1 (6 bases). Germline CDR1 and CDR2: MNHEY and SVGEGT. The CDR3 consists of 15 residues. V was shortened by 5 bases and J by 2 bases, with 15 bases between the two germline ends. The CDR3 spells CASSRDRTVQETQYF. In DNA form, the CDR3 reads TGTGCCAGCAGTCGTGACAGGACGGTACAAGAGACCCAGTACTTC.

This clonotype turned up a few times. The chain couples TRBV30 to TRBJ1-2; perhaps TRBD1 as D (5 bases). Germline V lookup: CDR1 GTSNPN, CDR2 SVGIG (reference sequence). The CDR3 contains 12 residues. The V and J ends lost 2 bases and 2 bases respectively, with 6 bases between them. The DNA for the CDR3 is TGTGCCTGGAGTTCAGGGAACTATGGCTACACCTTC. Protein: CAWSSGNYGYTF.

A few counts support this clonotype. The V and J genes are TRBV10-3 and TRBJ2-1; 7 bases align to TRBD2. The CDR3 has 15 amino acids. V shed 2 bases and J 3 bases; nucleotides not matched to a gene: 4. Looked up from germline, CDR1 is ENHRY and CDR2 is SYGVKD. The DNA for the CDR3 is TGTGCCATCAGTGAGGGCGGGGGAGGCTACAATGAGCAGTTCTTC. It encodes CAISEGGGGYNEQFF.

CDR3 bases: TGTGCCAGCAGCCCGTGGACTAGCGGGGGAAACAATGAGCAGTTCTTC. Protein: CASSPWTSGGNNEQFF. V is TRBV7-8 and J is TRBJ2-1; 13 bases line up with TRBD2. The CDR3 is 16 residues long. V was pared by 5 bases and J by 5 bases, with 6 bases of the junction left unmatched. The germline CDR1 and CDR2 sequences are SGHVS and FQNEAQ.

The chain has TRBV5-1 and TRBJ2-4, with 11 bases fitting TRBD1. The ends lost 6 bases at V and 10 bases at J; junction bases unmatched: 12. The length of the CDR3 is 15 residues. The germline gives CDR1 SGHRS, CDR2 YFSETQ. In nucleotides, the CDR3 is TGCGCCAGCACCCGGTCAGGGACAGGGGGAGATATTCAGTACTTC. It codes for CASTRSGTGGDIQYF.

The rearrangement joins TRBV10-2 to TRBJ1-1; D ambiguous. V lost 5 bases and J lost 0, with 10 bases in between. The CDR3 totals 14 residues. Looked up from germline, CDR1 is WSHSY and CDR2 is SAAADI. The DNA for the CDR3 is TGCGCCAGCAGTCCCATTAATATGAACACTGAAGCTTTCTTT. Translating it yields CASSPINMNTEAFF.

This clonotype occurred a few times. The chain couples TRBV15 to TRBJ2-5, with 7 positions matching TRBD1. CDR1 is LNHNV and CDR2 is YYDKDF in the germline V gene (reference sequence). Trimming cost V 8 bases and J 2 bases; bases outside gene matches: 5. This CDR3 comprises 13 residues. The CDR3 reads CATSVQGQETQYF. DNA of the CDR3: TGTGCCACCTCGGTACAGGGGCAAGAGACCCAGTACTTC.

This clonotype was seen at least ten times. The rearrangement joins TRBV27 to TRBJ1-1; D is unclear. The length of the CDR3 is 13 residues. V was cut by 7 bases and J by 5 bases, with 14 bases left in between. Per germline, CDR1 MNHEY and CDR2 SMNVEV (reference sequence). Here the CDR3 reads CASKKLGRTEAFF. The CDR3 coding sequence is TGTGCCAGCAAAAAGTTGGGAAGAACTGAAGCTTTCTTT.

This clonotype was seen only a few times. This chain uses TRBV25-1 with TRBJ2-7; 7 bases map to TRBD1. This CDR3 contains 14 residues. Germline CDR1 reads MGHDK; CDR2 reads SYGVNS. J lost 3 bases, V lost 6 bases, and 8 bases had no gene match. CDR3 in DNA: TGTGCCAGCAGCCAGACCGGGACAGTCTACGAGCAGTACTTC. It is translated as CASSQTGTVYEQYF.

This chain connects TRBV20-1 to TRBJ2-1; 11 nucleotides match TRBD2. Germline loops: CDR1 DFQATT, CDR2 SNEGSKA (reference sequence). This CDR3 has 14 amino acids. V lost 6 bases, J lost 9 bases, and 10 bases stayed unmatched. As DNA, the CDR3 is TGCAGTGCGTCGACTAGCGGGGCGAAGAGTGAGCAGTTCTTC. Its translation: CSASTSGAKSEQFF.

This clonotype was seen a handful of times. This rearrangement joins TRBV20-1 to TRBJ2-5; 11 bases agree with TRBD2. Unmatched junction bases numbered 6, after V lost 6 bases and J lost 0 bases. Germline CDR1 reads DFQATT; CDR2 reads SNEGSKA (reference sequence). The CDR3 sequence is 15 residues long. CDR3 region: CSARSSGGNQETQYF. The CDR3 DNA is TGCAGTGCGAGATCTAGCGGGGGGAACCAAGAGACCCAGTACTTC.

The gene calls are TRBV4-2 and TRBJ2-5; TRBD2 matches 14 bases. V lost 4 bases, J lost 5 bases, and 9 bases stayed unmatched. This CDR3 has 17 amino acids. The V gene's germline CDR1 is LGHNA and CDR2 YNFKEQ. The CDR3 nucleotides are TGTGCCAGCAGCCTCGTGGGACTAGCGGGAGTTGGTGAGACCCAGTACTTC. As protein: CASSLVGLAGVGETQYF.

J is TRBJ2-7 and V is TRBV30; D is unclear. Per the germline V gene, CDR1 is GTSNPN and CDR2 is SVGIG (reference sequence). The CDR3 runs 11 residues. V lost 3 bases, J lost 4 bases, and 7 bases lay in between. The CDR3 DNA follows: TGTGCCTGGAGACTTGTTTACGAGCAGTACTTC. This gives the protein CAWRLVYEQYF.

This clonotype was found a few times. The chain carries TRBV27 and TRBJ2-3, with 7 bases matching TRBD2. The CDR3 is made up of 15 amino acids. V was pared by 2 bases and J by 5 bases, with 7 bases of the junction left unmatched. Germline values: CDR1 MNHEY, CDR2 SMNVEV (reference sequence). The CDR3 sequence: CASSLRSGREDTQYF. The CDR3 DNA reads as TGTGCCAGCAGTTTACGTAGCGGGCGCGAAGATACGCAGTATTTT.